The next 5 T cell receptor beta chains were all read from a single sample in a study of PD-1 blockade in classical Hodgkin lymphoma. Stated time point: cycle 4 day 1 (C4D1), after less than seven weeks of nivolumab. After autologous stem cell transplantation all patients relapsed, and prior brentuximab vedotin exposure differed between cohorts. Magnetic negative selection of thawed PBMCs was the method by which CD4+ T cells were purified. This table comes from immunoSEQ multiplex PCR, and its TCRdb copy is limited to in-frame clones, with some not included. Among some 26,000 clones, around 80% were seen once, and the ten largest hold around 3.1%. Sequenced material: CD4+ T cells from blood, taken before the fourth cycle of nivolumab. These receptors came from a human donor with classical Hodgkin lymphoma.

This clone was observed once. The chain has TRBV6-6 and TRBJ2-1; D may correspond to TRBD1 or TRBD2 (6 bases each). The CDR3 consists of 14 residues. Looked up from germline, CDR1 is MNHNY and CDR2 is SVGAGI (reference sequence). With 7 bases removed from V and 9 bases from J, the gap between germline ends came to 19 bases. The CDR3 loop reads CASKRETGRSEQFF. The DNA of the CDR3 is TGTGCCAGCAAACGGGAGACAGGCCGAAGTGAGCAGTTCTTC.

The V gene is TRBV4-3, the J gene TRBJ2-3; D unclear. CDR1 and CDR2 (germline): LGHNA, YSLEER. The CDR3 extends over 16 amino acids. Between the trimmed V and J ends, which lost 1 base and 0 bases, there was a span of 11 bases. The CDR3 DNA sequence: TGCGCCAGCAGCCAAGCAATCGGGTCTAGCACAGATACGCAGTATTTT. It is translated as CASSQAIGSSTDTQYF.

The rearrangement links TRBV5-1 to TRBJ2-7, with 10 bases that match TRBD2. The V gene end was trimmed by 2 bases and the J gene end by 3 bases; junction bases not matched to a gene: 5. This CDR3 has 15 amino acids. Germline CDR1 SGHRS, CDR2 YFSETQ. CDR3 residues: CASSLNSGGSYEQYF. The CDR3 DNA sequence: TGCGCCAGCAGCTTAAATAGCGGGGGGAGCTACGAGCAGTACTTC.

The V gene is TRBV5-4, the J gene TRBJ1-3; 11 bases align to TRBD1. This CDR3 has 18 residues. Per germline, CDR1 SGHNT and CDR2 YYREEE (reference sequence). Unmatched junction bases numbered 9, after V lost 4 bases and J lost 0 bases. CDR3 sequence: CASSLPGTGGISGNTIYF. Written as DNA, the CDR3 is TGTGCCAGCAGCCTCCCCGGGACAGGGGGTATCTCTGGAAACACCATATATTTT. Full variable domain (outside the CDR3, taken from reference TRBV5-4 and TRBJ1-3): ETGVTQSPTHLIKTRGQQVTLRCSSQSGHNTVSWYQQALGQGPQFIFQYYREEENGRGNFPPRFSGLQFPNYSSELNVNALELDDSALYLCASSLPGTGGISGNTIYFGEGSWLTVV.

The gene calls are TRBV6-5 and TRBJ1-2; D is unresolved. CDR3 length: 14 amino acids. Between the trimmed V and J ends, which lost 2 bases and 6 bases, there was a span of 13 bases. The germline V gene encodes CDR1 MNHEY and CDR2 SVGAGI. In nucleotides, the CDR3 is TGTGCCAGCAGTTACGATTACGGCGGGGATGGCTACACCTTC. Translated: CASSYDYGGDGYTF.